Listed below are T cell receptor beta chains from one sample, sequenced in a study of blood T cell repertoires in COVID-19. Libraries were prepared by immunoSEQ multiplex PCR; TCRdb keeps only in-frame clonotypes and omits some of them. The sample has about 140,000 clones; around nine tenths are singletons. Sequencing was carried out using peripheral blood. The receptors stem from a woman aged 45-65 years with active or convalescent COVID-19. The CDR3 runs from the conserved cysteine through the conserved F or W. D genes are given only for firm matches. Clone sizes are given selectively: once, few, many, or a class where the clone is expanded.

TRBV28,14,TRBJ1-1,.,.,TGTGCCAGCAGCCCCGACCTGGAGGGCACTGAAGCTTTCTTT,CASSPDLEGTEAFF
TRBV19,13,TRBJ2-7,.,once,TGTGCCAGTAGCCCAGGACTATCCTACGAGCAGTACTTC,CASSPGLSYEQYF
TRBV27,15,TRBJ1-6,.,.,TGTGCCAGCAGTTTACGGCAGGGCTATAATTCACCCCTCCACTTT,CASSLRQGYNSPLHF
TRBV25-1,15,TRBJ1-3,.,few,TGTGCCAGCAGTCCCTCAGGAGAGGGTCGGAACACCATATATTTT,CASSPSGEGRNTIYF
TRBV18,15,TRBJ1-5,.,once,TGTGCCAGCTCACCTGGAGGGGTCGGCAATCAGCCCCAGCATTTT,CASSPGGVGNQPQHF
TRBV5-1,14,TRBJ1-2,.,.,TGCGCCAGCAGCTTGAGGCAGGCGAACTATGGCTACACCTTC,CASSLRQANYGYTF
TRBV7-9,13,TRBJ1-1,.,.,TGTGCCAGCAGGTCCGCAGGGTACGCTGAAGCTTTCTTT,CASRSAGYAEAFF
TRBV9,14,TRBJ1-1,TRBD1,.,TGTGCCAGCACCGAAGGAGGGGGCAACACTGAAGCTTTCTTT,CASTEGGGNTEAFF
TRBV5-1,16,TRBJ2-1,.,.,TGCGCCAGCAGCTTCGCGGGTCAGGGGATCTTAGCTGAGCAGTTCTTC,CASSFAGQGILAEQFF
TRBV28,13,TRBJ1-5,.,once,TGTGCCAGCAGGCCGCCACGGGGTCAGCCCCAGCATTTT,CASRPPRGQPQHF